These 2 T cell receptor beta chains originate from one sample sequenced in a study of a mutant IDH1 vaccine in newly diagnosed glioma. Antigens of these TCRs are unknown. Time point here: week 5, during vaccination. Every vaccine dose comprised 300 ug of mutant IDH1 20-mer peptide plus topical imiquimod. Profiled with immunoSEQ multiplex PCR; TCRdb holds only in-frame clones, not every one. The sample records roughly 11,000 clones, around nine tenths being singletons. This sample comprised PBMCs, obtained from a glioma patient whose treatment included an IDH1 peptide vaccine. These receptor sequences come from a woman aged 40-49 years with glioma. Some clones in this sample may be carry-over from other donors' samples.

This chain uses TRBV18 with TRBJ2-3; D is unclear. Per the germline V gene, CDR1 is KGHSH and CDR2 is LQKENI. The ends were cut back, 2 bases at V and 0 bases at J, with 6 bases in the middle. The CDR3 has 14 amino acids. CDR3 bases: TGTGCCAGCTCACCATCGGGTAGCACAGATACGCAGTATTTT. It yields the protein CASSPSGSTDTQYF.

This sequence joins TRBV7-8 and TRBJ2-1, with D perhaps being TRBD1 or TRBD2 (6 bases each). In germline, CDR1 is SGHVS, CDR2 FQNEAQ. V shed 2 bases and J shed 8 bases, with 22 bases lying between them. The CDR3 spans 17 residues. Written as DNA, the CDR3 is TGTGCCAGCAGCTTATGGGTGGACCCCATCGGGGGCGATGAGCAGTTCTTC. Translating it yields CASSLWVDPIGGDEQFF.